This T cell receptor beta chain was recorded in a study of shared clonotypes between healthy human individuals. V lost 1 base, J lost 2 bases, and 6 bases stayed unmatched. There are 15 residues in the CDR3. Germline V lookup: CDR1 GTSNPN, CDR2 SVGIG (reference sequence). CD4+ cells were split into CD45RA+ naive and CD45RA-negative memory subsets. Generated by immunoSEQ multiplex PCR, the TCRdb table keeps only in-frame clones and is missing some. The data hold approximately 2.4 million clones, with around 95% observed a single time. The sample taken for sequencing was naive CD4+ T cells sorted from blood. Subset defined: CD45RA+ positively selected. The chain recombines TRBV30 with TRBJ1-1, with 8 bases matching TRBD1. The clonotype comes from a man between 18 and 35 years old in good health. Written as DNA, the CDR3 is TGTGCCTGGAGTGGAGACAGGGGAAGAAACACTGAAGCTTTCTTT. This sequence encodes CAWSGDRGRNTEAFF.